Shown below are 32 T cell receptor beta chains from a single sample sequenced in a study of CD8+ T cells in alopecia areata. cDNA serving as the sequencing template came from extracted, reverse transcribed RNA. Some clones are missing from TCRdb's copy, which holds only in-frame ones; the method was immunoSEQ multiplex PCR. The sample consists of fewer than 250,000 clones, 43% of them appearing once. Regarding treatment: oral pan-JAK inhibitor, 5-10 mg twice daily. The specimen comprised CD4+ T cells sorted from blood, sampled around week 36, from a patient treated with tofacitinib. Receptors originate from a human donor with alopecia areata.

This clone showed up just a few times. The V call is TRBV6-6, the J call TRBJ1-5, with D tentatively TRBD1 (6 bases). V lost 8 bases, J lost 4 bases, and 21 bases lay in between. The germline V gene has CDR1 MNHNY and CDR2 SVGAGI (reference sequence). This CDR3 region has 16 residues. The CDR3 region is CASRTQGGTYNQPQHF. Written as DNA, the CDR3 is TGTGCCAGCCGCACACAGGGCGGGACATATAATCAGCCCCAGCATTTT.

The chain links TRBV28 to TRBJ2-2, with D hard to call. The germline V gene encodes CDR1 MDHEN and CDR2 SYDVKM. The CDR3 consists of 13 residues. Trimming cost V 7 bases and J 7 bases, with 13 bases left between them. This CDR3 reads CASNSLHGGELFF. The CDR3 region has the DNA TGTGCCAGCAACTCCTTGCATGGCGGGGAGCTGTTTTTT.

This clone was detected once. V usage is TRBV30 and J usage is TRBJ1-2, with 8 positions matching TRBD1. This CDR3 has 10 amino acids. Germline values: CDR1 GTSNPN, CDR2 SVGIG (reference sequence). With 5 bases clipped from V and 7 bases from J, the junction kept 0 bases outside the gene matches. CDR3 loop: CAWGTGGYTF. CDR3 in DNA: TGTGCCTGGGGGACAGGTGGCTACACCTTC.

The chain recombines TRBV7-6 with TRBJ2-5, with 10 bases matching TRBD2. Unmatched junction bases numbered 6, after V lost 5 bases and J lost 3 bases. Germline CDR1 and CDR2: SGHVS and FNYEAQ. The CDR3 has 15 residues. The CDR3 reads CASSPSGRVEETQYF. CDR3 coding DNA: TGTGCCAGCAGCCCTAGCGGGAGAGTCGAAGAGACCCAGTACTTC.

This clone has just a few counts. This CDR3 is CATQRQGNTGELFF. CDR3 coding DNA: TGCGCCACCCAACGACAGGGCAACACCGGGGAGCTGTTTTTT. This chain connects TRBV5-1 to TRBJ2-2; 7 bases align to TRBD1. The CDR3 is 14 residues long. Germline loops: CDR1 SGHRS, CDR2 YFSETQ. Trimming removed 9 bases from V and 2 bases from J; junction bases left unmatched: 7.

The V and J genes are TRBV10-3 and TRBJ2-3; D is uncertain. Germline V CDR1 and CDR2: ENHRY, SYGVKD. Between the trimmed V and J ends, which lost 7 bases and 2 bases, there was a span of 16 bases. The length of the CDR3 is 15 residues. CDR3 sequence reads: CAINRALRNTDTQYF. DNA of the CDR3: TGTGCCATCAACCGGGCCCTTCGGAACACAGATACGCAGTATTTT.

The J gene is TRBJ1-5, the V gene TRBV2, with a weak D call TRBD1 (5 bases). Trimming shortened V by 6 bases and J by 4 bases, and 10 bases separated the two germline ends. In germline, CDR1 is SNHLY, CDR2 FYNNEI. The CDR3 has 13 residues. The CDR3 DNA is TGTGCCAGCAGCGAAAGACAGAATCAGCCCCAGCATTTT. It yields the protein CASSERQNQPQHF.

The chain uses TRBV6-5 and TRBJ2-5; D is undetermined. Germline V gene data show CDR1 as MNHEY and CDR2 as SVGAGI. The CDR3 spans 15 residues. Trimming shortened V by 0 bases and J by 4 bases, and 12 bases separated the two germline ends. For the CDR3, the DNA is TGTGCCAGCAGTTACTCGGGTGCTCCAGGAGAGACCCAGTACTTC. This encodes CASSYSGAPGETQYF.

This sequence joins TRBV10-3 and TRBJ2-5; TRBD2 matches at 11 bases. The DNA end is a closer match to TRBJ2-7, so the J assignment may be wrong. The length of the CDR3 is 15 residues. Germline V lookup: CDR1 ENHRY, CDR2 SYGVKD. CDR3 coding DNA: TGTGCCATCAGGGCGACTAGCGGGATGTCCTACGAGCAGTACTTC. It specifies CAIRATSGMSYEQYF.

This chain joins TRBV7-6 and TRBJ1-1, with D perhaps matching TRBD1 (6 bases). Trimming cost V 3 bases and J 2 bases, with 10 bases left between them. The CDR3 loop spans 14 amino acids. Germline V gene lookup returns CDR1 SGHVS and CDR2 FNYEAQ. DNA for the CDR3: TGTGCCAGCAGCTTTCCGGGGGCCAACACTGAAGCTTTCTTT. It yields the protein CASSFPGANTEAFF.

The chain uses TRBV25-1 and TRBJ2-3; 8 nucleotides align to TRBD2. Germline-derived CDR1 and CDR2 are MGHDK and SYGVNS. There are 16 residues in the CDR3. V was clipped by 5 bases and J by 1 base; unmatched bases: 8. CDR3 residues: CASSFPAGVGTDTQYF. The CDR3 bases are TGTGCCAGCAGTTTCCCAGCGGGAGTCGGCACAGATACGCAGTATTTT.

The V gene is TRBV25-1, the J gene TRBJ2-1; 7 bases align to TRBD2. The CDR3 has 17 amino acids. V was pared by 4 bases and J by 12 bases, with 21 bases of the junction left unmatched. The germline CDR1 and CDR2 sequences are MGHDK and SYGVNS. CDR3 sequence (DNA): TGTGCCAGCAGTGGAGATTTAAGCGGGAACGGGCCTCGGGGGCAGTTCTTC. Amino acids: CASSGDLSGNGPRGQFF. The full variable domain, its missing parts supplied by reference TRBV25-1 and TRBJ2-1, is EADIYQTPRYLVIGTGKKITLECSQTMGHDKMYWYQQDPGMELHLIHYSYGVNSTEKGDLSSESTVSRIRTEHFPLTLESARPSHTSQYLCASSGDLSGNGPRGQFFGPGTRLTVL.

The chain has TRBV6-1 and TRBJ2-7; weak D call: TRBD2 (5 bases). This CDR3 comprises 18 residues. V was cut by 0 bases and J by 0 bases, with 18 bases left in between. The germline V gene encodes CDR1 MNHNS and CDR2 SASEGT. DNA of the CDR3: TGTGCCAGCAGTGAAGCGCTCCGGGCAAGTGGGAGCTCCTACGAGCAGTACTTC. Protein product: CASSEALRASGSSYEQYF.

In this sample, this clone turned up a few times. The chain joins TRBV29-1 to TRBJ2-5; D is unclear. Trimming removed 4 bases at V and 3 bases at J, with 9 bases between. The germline CDR1 and CDR2 sequences are SQVTM and ANQGSEA. This CDR3 is 12 amino acids long. CDR3: CSVARREETQYF. CDR3 nucleotides: TGCAGCGTTGCTAGAAGGGAAGAGACCCAGTACTTC. Filled out from reference TRBV29-1 and TRBJ2-5, the complete variable domain reads SAVISQKPSRDICQRGTSLTIQCQVDSQVTMMFWYRQQPGQSLTLIATANQGSEATYESGFVIDKFPISRPNLTFSTLTVSNMSPEDSSIYLCSVARREETQYFGPGTRLLVL.

This chain uses TRBV2 with TRBJ2-7; 9 bases match TRBD2. The CDR3 loop spans 16 amino acids. Trimming at V came to 2 bases and at J to 3 bases, leaving 8 bases not matched to a gene. Germline CDR1 reads SNHLY; CDR2 reads FYNNEI. CDR3 in amino acids: CASSEMRSSGNYEQYF. The CDR3 DNA is TGTGCCAGCAGTGAAATGAGGTCTAGCGGGAACTACGAGCAGTACTTC.

This clone was observed a handful of times. The gene calls are TRBV30 and TRBJ2-5, with D possibly called TRBD1 or TRBD2 (6 bases each). V lost 3 bases and J lost 5, with 19 bases in between. The CDR3 loop spans 15 amino acids. Germline CDR1 reads GTSNPN; CDR2 reads SVGIG (reference sequence). CDR3 coding DNA: TGTGCCTGGAGCGCCATGGGGGCCGGAGGGGAGACCCAGTACTTC. Its translation is CAWSAMGAGGETQYF.

The chain uses TRBV5-4 and TRBJ2-3; no reliable D call. V was cut by 4 bases and J by 0 bases, with 15 bases left in between. This CDR3 spans 16 amino acids. Germline V gene sequence: CDR1 SGHNT, CDR2 YYREEE (reference sequence). The CDR3 region has the DNA TGTGCCAGCAGCCTCCGGCTTCCTTCTAGCACAGATACGCAGTATTTT. Translation: CASSLRLPSSTDTQYF.

The chain joins TRBV6-1 to TRBJ1-2; D is ambiguous. The V gene lost 8 bases and the J gene lost 4 bases, with 14 bases spanning the gap. This CDR3 has 13 amino acids. The germline CDR1 and CDR2 sequences are MNHNS and SASEGT. This chain's CDR3 is CASREVRAYGYTF. The CDR3 coding sequence is TGTGCCAGCCGGGAGGTCCGAGCCTATGGCTACACCTTC.

This clone was observed a handful of times. This chain uses TRBV18 with TRBJ1-2; unclear D gene. The germline V and J ends were trimmed by 3 bases and 6 bases, with 11 bases remaining between them. The CDR3 covers 13 residues. Germline assignment: CDR1 KGHSH and CDR2 LQKENI. The CDR3 bases are TGTGCCAGCTCACCTAACGGCCCCGATGGCTACACCTTC. It encodes CASSPNGPDGYTF. The entire variable domain, with the rest obtained from reference TRBV18 and TRBJ1-2, is as follows: NAGVMQNPRHLVRRRGQEARLRCSPMKGHSHVYWYRQLPEEGLKFMVYLQKENIIDESGMPKERFSAEFPKEGPSILRIQQVVRGDSAAYFCASSPNGPDGYTFGSGTRLTVV.

The V call is TRBV5-1, the J call TRBJ2-7, with 9 bases identical to TRBD1. The CDR3 runs 17 residues. The V gene's germline CDR1 is SGHRS and CDR2 YFSETQ. After removal of 0 bases from V and 3 bases from J, the junction contained 10 bases not matched to a gene. CDR3 nucleotide sequence: TGCGCCAGCAGCTTGGGCTCGAACACAGGGGGCGGCTACGAGCAGTACTTC. It translates to CASSLGSNTGGGYEQYF.

The V call is TRBV29-1, the J call TRBJ2-1; 7 bases match TRBD2. Germline trimming cut 6 bases from V and 10 bases from J; bases unmatched to any gene: 15. Germline V gene sequence: CDR1 SQVTM, CDR2 ANQGSEA. The CDR3 loop spans 14 amino acids. The DNA for the CDR3 is TGCAGCGTCCCGGGACTATCCACCTTCTCCGAGCAGTTCTTC. Translating it yields CSVPGLSTFSEQFF.

This CDR3 is CASSSPQREGSSYEQYF. The CDR3 bases are TGTGCCAGCAGCTCCCCCCAGCGGGAGGGGAGCTCCTACGAGCAGTACTTC. The V call is TRBV11-2, the J call TRBJ2-7; 10 positions agree with TRBD2. The CDR3 totals 17 residues. CDR1 SGHAT and CDR2 FQNNGV come from the germline V gene. V dropped 4 bases and J dropped 0; count of bases not matched to a gene: 9. The whole variable domain, remainder taken from reference TRBV11-2 and TRBJ2-7, is EAGVAQSPRYKIIEKRQSVAFWCNPISGHATLYWYQQILGQGPKLLIQFQNNGVVDDSQLPKDRFSAERLKGVDSTLKIQPAKLEDSAVYLCASSSPQREGSSYEQYFGPGTRLTVT.

The CDR3 reads CASSSNLGVGTDTQYF. The CDR3 coding sequence is TGTGCCAGCAGCTCCAATTTGGGAGTAGGCACAGATACGCAGTATTTT. The chain uses TRBV7-2 and TRBJ2-3; a weak D match, TRBD2 (5 bases). Germline V gene data show CDR1 as SGHTA and CDR2 as FQGNSA. The CDR3 has 16 residues. The V gene lost 4 bases and the J gene lost 1 base, with 15 bases spanning the gap.

This sequence joins TRBV11-2 and TRBJ1-5, with D perhaps matching TRBD1 (5 bases). This CDR3 has 17 amino acids. Germline CDR1 is SGHAT and CDR2 is FQNNGV. Trimming stripped 1 base from V and 0 bases from J, with 13 bases between. CDR3 nucleotide sequence: TGTGCCAGCAGCTTAGCGCTAACAGGAGGTAGCAATCAGCCCCAGCATTTT. This codes for CASSLALTGGSNQPQHF.

V gene TRBV19 combines with J gene TRBJ2-1; the match to TRBD2 covers 8 bases. V lost 7 bases to trimming and J lost 0 bases; unmatched junction nucleotides: 11. CDR1 LNHDA and CDR2 SQIVND come from the germline V gene (reference sequence). The CDR3 has 17 amino acids. CDR3 amino acids: CASTEDGTSRSYNEQFF. CDR3 in DNA: TGTGCCAGTACCGAGGACGGGACTAGTCGCTCCTACAATGAGCAGTTCTTC.

The sample holds a few counts of this clone. J is TRBJ1-3 and V is TRBV4-3, with D possibly matching TRBD1 (5 bases). Germline CDR1 and CDR2: LGHNA and YSLEER. V was shortened by 1 base and J by 2 bases, with 12 bases between the two germline ends. CDR3 length: 16 residues. This chain's CDR3 is CASSQGTLSAGNTIYF. CDR3 coding DNA: TGCGCCAGCAGCCAAGGGACACTCTCGGCTGGAAACACCATATATTTT.

Comments on this clone: The same CDR3 can be traced to other DNA sequences in this sample. The chain carries TRBV5-1 and TRBJ2-3; D remains unclear. The V end was cut by 0 bases, the J end by 8 bases, with 4 bases between. The CDR3 is 11 residues long. Germline assignment: CDR1 SGHRS and CDR2 YFSETQ. The CDR3 DNA is TGCGCCAGCAGCTTGGAGGCTACGCAGTATTTT. Amino acid sequence: CASSLEATQYF.

V and J are TRBV29-1 and TRBJ2-1, with 8 positions matching TRBD2. This CDR3 has 14 residues. V shed 1 base, J shed 7 bases, and the junction held 6 bases outside the gene matches. Germline CDR1 is SQVTM and CDR2 is ANQGSEA. The CDR3 DNA sequence: TGCAGCGTTGAAGGGCCGGGGGGGCGGAATGAGCAGTTCTTC. Its translation: CSVEGPGGRNEQFF.

The chain uses TRBV14 and TRBJ2-1; 12 nucleotides agree with TRBD2. The CDR3 contains 14 residues. With 4 bases clipped from V and 5 bases from J, the junction kept 0 bases outside the gene matches. The germline V gene encodes CDR1 SGHDN and CDR2 FVKESK. In DNA, the CDR3 is TGTGCCAGCAGCCGACTAGCGGGGGACAATGAGCAGTTCTTC. Encoded protein: CASSRLAGDNEQFF.

The chain has TRBV2 and TRBJ1-1; TRBD1 is a possible D gene (5 bases). The CDR3 covers 14 residues. Trimming stripped 6 bases from V and 5 bases from J, with 16 bases between. Germline V lookup: CDR1 SNHLY, CDR2 FYNNEI. The CDR3 DNA reads TGTGCCAGCAGACCGGGGGAAGGATGGACTGAAGCTTTCTTT. This encodes CASRPGEGWTEAFF.

This chain links TRBV9 with TRBJ2-1; no clear D. The CDR3 consists of 12 residues. CDR1 is SGDLS, CDR2 YYNGEE, per germline. Between the trimmed V and J ends, which lost 3 bases and 6 bases, there was a span of 7 bases. Here the CDR3 reads CASSGYFNEQFF. CDR3 nucleotide sequence: TGTGCCAGCAGCGGATACTTCAATGAGCAGTTCTTC.

This chain links TRBV5-1 with TRBJ2-1; unclear D gene. CDR3 length: 15 residues. The germline V gene has CDR1 SGHRS and CDR2 YFSETQ. V lost 2 bases to trimming and J lost 4 bases, with 13 bases between them. The CDR3 loop reads CASSLSSDPYNEQFF. CDR3 nucleotide sequence: TGCGCCAGCAGCTTATCATCGGACCCATACAATGAGCAGTTCTTC.